This note documents a single T cell receptor (beta chain) sequence. Its antigen is currently not known. Base quality data are lacking; no much larger clone is found one base away. This record comes from a study of shared clonotypes between healthy human individuals (dated by TCRdb to about 2020). In the study overall: A couple of women and three men aged 18 to 49 years were included in the cohort. Per donor, leukapheresis produced somewhere between about 0.94 and 10 billion PBMCs. To estimate repertoire size and how much clonotypes are shared between individuals, the study performed deep sequencing of blood TCR repertoires from roughly five healthy adults. For each donor, CD4 naive and CD4 memory were each run on three plates, CD8 naive on two plates, and CD8 memory on one plate. Different laboratories and diverse techniques were used to prepare libraries and sequence TCR repertoires, to increase sequencing depth and limit assay-specific biases.

The donors were healthy, HIV-negative adults who had no recently reported acute infections or vaccinations. Every donor was a Caucasian adult living in Nashville, Tennessee, USA. CD4+ T cells were enriched through magnetic negative selection, after which naive cells were positively selected on CD45RA and the remaining negative fraction served as the memory subset. After blood collection by leukapheresis, PBMCs were isolated using Ficoll-Histopaque density gradient centrifugation and then cryopreserved in the vapor phase of liquid nitrogen. Purity and quantity of every magnetically sorted T cell population were checked by analytical flow cytometry. From each sorted fraction, genomic DNA was isolated and quantified by UV absorbance on a Nanodrop 2000c. The full study reports these points: When a handful of donors were compared, the shared fraction of clonotypes was roughly 4.8% for naive CD4, 3.5% for naive CD8, more than 2% for memory CD4, and approximately 0.4% for memory CD8. Sampling was restricted to blood, and TCR repertoires in tissue are likely to differ from TCR repertoires in blood. Even with the large sequencing depth, rarefaction of the sorted-subset datasets indicated that sequencing was incomplete. Because the study included a small number of donors, the genetic and exposure-history diversity represented was limited. Compared with non-shared clonotypes, clonotypes shared by all four sorted-subset donors had higher generation probabilities. Pairwise subsampling led to the expectation that sequencing depth would affect the degree of clonotype sharing among donors. Estimated clonotype richness was generally larger for naive than for memory subsets.

The CDR3 sequence holds 15 residues, the cysteine and phenylalanine included. Of the read, only the CDR3 DNA is kept; its 45 bases are in frame from base 1. Ends trimmed: V by 3 bases, J by 2 bases; bases unmatched to a gene: 6. The CDR1 and CDR2 encoded by the germline V gene (reference sequence) are GTSNPN and SVGIG. TCR CDR3 regions were amplified from genomic DNA by multiplex PCR using the deep immunoSEQ assay. Extracted genomic DNA from each cell subset was spread evenly across all wells of several immunoSEQ 96-well plates, with each plate serving as a replicate. For sorted subsets, each replicate PCR was loaded with around 200 ng genomic DNA, equivalent to some 27,000 T cell genomes. Purified libraries were quantified with a Qubit 3.0 fluorometer, sized on a Bioanalyzer 2100, and re-quantified with the KAPA Library Quantification kit. Every immunoSEQ 96-well plate was sequenced on a dedicated single-read 150-cycle Illumina NextSeq 550 flow cell. The authors' pipeline ran thus. Because only junctional sequences without quality scores were contained in the immunoSEQ output, filtering matching that applied to full-length reads could not be performed. Sequences were annotated with PyIR, a Python wrapper for IgBLAST v1.9, using IMGT germline references to assign V/J genes and CDR3. Any read was removed if the V/J assignment was weak (E-value above 1e-6), the CDR3 was missing, or the read contained stop codons, out-of-frame junctions, or ambiguous translated residues. V3J clonotypes were defined by identical inferred V gene, J gene, and CDR3 amino acid sequence. Percentage overlap between repertoires was computed as shared unique clonotypes divided by the size of the smaller repertoire. Three approaches were used to assess repertoire richness: RTK rarefaction, the Chao1 estimator, and Recon v2.1 estimates of unobserved clonotypes. Generation probabilities for all TCRbeta clonotypes obtained by the gDNA method from a handful of donors were computed using OLGA. TCRdb took over this immuneACCESS table, retaining in-frame rearrangements with V and J assigned. Such tables are incomplete; in checked studies, under half of the missing clones stem from an unresolved V gene, and the remainder is unexplained. That table supplies the V and J calls and clone size; D and trimming were determined from the DNA. For this sample the table gives 2.5 million or so clones, of which around 90% were detected only once. 0.14% of the sample is held by the ten biggest clonotypes.

The sample comprised naive CD4+ T cells sorted from blood. The sample's cell subset or site label, decoded: CD45RA+ positively selected. The receptor chain draws on TRBV30 and TRBJ2-7; 11 bases in between match TRBD2. The clonotype comes from a man younger than 35 in good health. The nucleotide sequence reads as follows: TGTGCCTGGAGCGTTAATAGCGGGGGGGCCTACGAGCAGTACTTC. The encoded protein is CAWSVNSGGAYEQYF.